The 31 T cell receptor beta chains reported below all come from one sample, sequenced in a study of long-term antiretroviral therapy in people with HIV. This was the immunoSEQ v3.0 assay at survey level. Here immunoSEQ multiplex PCR was the method, and the copy in TCRdb shows in-frame clones only, minus some. The repertoire includes about 21,000 clones, around three quarters of them detected once, and around 9.9% sits in the top ten. The sequencing used unsorted PBMCs, collected 0.5 years before starting antiretroviral therapy. The receptors come from a man younger than 35 with HIV.

Only one count was recorded for this clone. The rearrangement uses TRBV7-9 and TRBJ2-1, with D perhaps matching TRBD2 (7 bases). Germline V CDR1 and CDR2: SEHNR, FQNEAQ (reference sequence). Trimming cost V 3 bases and J 0 bases, with 21 bases left between them. The CDR3 is 19 residues long. CDR3 DNA: TGTGCCAGCAGCTTCAGGGGAGGTTCTAGCGGTAGCTCCTACAATGAGCAGTTCTTC. The encoded protein is CASSFRGGSSGSSYNEQFF.

This clone counts as medium-sized (0.01 to 0.1%). For the CDR3, the DNA is TGTGCCAGCATCACTTCAACTATGAACACTGAAGCTTTCTTT. Translated: CASITSTMNTEAFF. This rearrangement joins TRBV28 to TRBJ1-1; no reliable D call. Germline V CDR1 and CDR2: MDHEN, SYDVKM. V lost 7 bases, J lost 0 bases, and 12 bases lay in between. The CDR3 covers 14 residues.

The CDR3 loop is CASSIWTSGYEQYF. CDR3 DNA sequence: TGTGCCAGCAGCATCTGGACTAGCGGGTACGAGCAGTACTTC. This sequence joins TRBV13 and TRBJ2-7; the match to TRBD2 covers 11 bases. The V gene end was trimmed by 5 bases and the J gene end by 4 bases; junction bases not matched to a gene: 4. The length of the CDR3 is 14 residues. Germline CDR1 reads PRHDT; CDR2 reads FYEKMQ (reference sequence). Full variable domain (remainder filled in from reference TRBV13 and TRBJ2-7): AAGVIQSPRHLIKEKRETATLKCYPIPRHDTVYWYQQGPGQDPQFLISFYEKMQSDKGSIPDRFSAQQFSDYHSELNMSSLELGDSALYFCASSIWTSGYEQYFGPGTRLTVT.

V is TRBV6-5 and J is TRBJ1-1; a weak D match, TRBD1 (5 bases). The CDR3 consists of 14 residues. Germline V gene sequence: CDR1 MNHEY, CDR2 SVGAGI. The V and J ends lost 4 bases and 1 base respectively, with 10 bases between them. The CDR3 protein is CASSSVGANTEAFF. As DNA, the CDR3 is TGTGCCAGCAGTTCCGTCGGGGCGAACACTGAAGCTTTCTTT.

This clone showed up just a few times. The chain uses TRBV2 and TRBJ2-7; TRBD1 matches at 9 bases. Germline CDR1 is SNHLY and CDR2 is FYNNEI. V lost 6 bases, J lost 1 base, and 4 bases stayed unmatched. The CDR3 covers 14 residues. The CDR3 region is CASRPTGGSYEQYF. The DNA of the CDR3 is TGTGCCAGCAGACCGACAGGGGGGTCCTACGAGCAGTACTTC. Supplemented by reference TRBV2 and TRBJ2-7, the full variable domain reads EPEVTQTPSHQVTQMGQEVILRCVPISNHLYFYWYRQILGQKVEFLVSFYNNEISEKSEIFDDQFSVERPDGSNFTLKIRSTKLEDSAMYFCASRPTGGSYEQYFGPGTRLTVT.

The J gene is TRBJ1-4, the V gene TRBV20-1; D unclear. The germline V gene encodes CDR1 DFQATT and CDR2 SNEGSKA (reference sequence). Trimming removed 5 bases at V and 8 bases at J, with 6 bases between. The CDR3 extends over 10 amino acids. CDR3 region: CSASGEKLFF. The CDR3 nucleotides are TGCAGTGCTTCTGGGGAAAAACTGTTTTTT.

This clone was counted a single time. V gene TRBV7-9 combines with J gene TRBJ2-3; TRBD2 matches 16 bases. The V gene end was trimmed by 4 bases and the J gene end by 4 bases; junction bases not matched to a gene: 5. Germline V gene sequence: CDR1 SEHNR, CDR2 FQNEAQ (reference sequence). This CDR3 is 17 amino acids long. The CDR3 here is CASSSTGTSGRADTQYF. In nucleotides, the CDR3 is TGTGCCAGCAGCTCAACCGGGACTAGCGGGAGGGCAGATACGCAGTATTTT.

This sequence joins TRBV9 and TRBJ1-1; D gene uncertain. The V end was cut by 5 bases, the J end by 7 bases, with 12 bases between. Germline V lookup: CDR1 SGDLS, CDR2 YYNGEE. CDR3 length: 12 amino acids. Written as DNA, the CDR3 is TGTGCCAGCAGTTTAGGGCAGGATGAAGCTTTCTTT. Its translation is CASSLGQDEAFF.

This chain uses TRBV5-4 with TRBJ1-1; D ambiguous. Germline CDR1 and CDR2: SGHNT and YYREEE (reference sequence). V was pared by 7 bases and J by 3 bases, with 13 bases between. This CDR3 contains 13 residues. The CDR3 reads CASAPAGYTEAFF. Here the CDR3 DNA reads TGTGCCAGCGCCCCCGCGGGGTACACTGAAGCTTTCTTT. Together with reference TRBV5-4 and TRBJ1-1, the CDR3 gives the full variable domain: ETGVTQSPTHLIKTRGQQVTLRCSSQSGHNTVSWYQQALGQGPQFIFQYYREEENGRGNFPPRFSGLQFPNYSSELNVNALELDDSALYLCASAPAGYTEAFFGQGTRLTVV.

This clone was counted a few times. The rearrangement joins TRBV18 to TRBJ1-2; no clear D gene. CDR3 length equals 15 residues. The V end lost 2 bases, the J end lost 0 bases, and 10 bases lay between the germline ends. Germline V gene data show CDR1 as KGHSH and CDR2 as LQKENI. The CDR3 DNA sequence: TGTGCCAGCTCACCAAGCGGACTGTCTAACTATGGCTACACCTTC. This encodes CASSPSGLSNYGYTF.

The rearrangement joins TRBV4-3 to TRBJ2-7; D is ambiguous. This CDR3 contains 13 residues. V was shortened by 0 bases and J by 6 bases, with 9 bases between the two germline ends. Germline-derived CDR1 and CDR2 are LGHNA and YSLEER. For the CDR3, the DNA is TGCGCCAGCAGCCAAGAGAGTAGTAGCGAGCAGTACTTC. Protein: CASSQESSSEQYF.

CDR3 in amino acids: CASSTGRILETQYF. CDR3 in DNA: TGTGCCAGCAGTACCGGAAGGATTTTAGAGACCCAGTACTTC. The J gene is TRBJ2-5, the V gene TRBV28; no clear D gene. The CDR3 has 14 amino acids. Germline V gene sequence: CDR1 MDHEN, CDR2 SYDVKM. V lost 5 bases and J 4 bases, leaving 14 bases between the germline ends.

V is TRBV27 and J is TRBJ1-1, with D possibly TRBD1 on 6 matching bases. Trimming pared 4 bases from V and 4 bases from J, leaving 22 bases between. The CDR3 spans 17 residues. Germline V CDR1 and CDR2: MNHEY, SMNVEV (reference sequence). The CDR3: CASSSHEGGAPLTEAFF. The CDR3 DNA is TGTGCCAGCAGTTCGCATGAGGGGGGGGCCCCCCTCACTGAAGCTTTCTTT.

This clone was found a few times. The chain recombines TRBV13 with TRBJ2-2; the match to TRBD2 covers 7 bases. V shed 0 bases and J 5 bases; nucleotides not matched to a gene: 3. The CDR3 loop spans 15 amino acids. CDR1 and CDR2 (germline): PRHDT, FYEKMQ (reference sequence). Written as DNA, the CDR3 is TGTGCCAGCAGCTTAGGGACGGGAGGAACCGGGGAGCTGTTTTTT. Protein product: CASSLGTGGTGELFF.

This clone appeared a few times. The CDR3 sequence: CASSEAEISNYGYTF. In DNA form, the CDR3 reads TGTGCCAGCAGTGAAGCGGAGATTAGTAACTATGGCTACACCTTC. The chain links TRBV6-1 to TRBJ1-2; no definite D call. Trimming left V 0 bases short and J 1 base short, with 9 bases between. This CDR3 region has 15 residues. Germline V gene data show CDR1 as MNHNS and CDR2 as SASEGT.

The chain uses TRBV4-1 and TRBJ2-1; 14 bases map to TRBD2. V lost 1 base, J lost 7 bases, and 3 bases stayed unmatched. Germline CDR1 MGHRA, CDR2 YSYEKL. CDR3 size: 16 residues. The DNA for the CDR3 is TGCGCCAGCAGCCAAGGGACTAGCGGGGGGAGAAATGAGCAGTTCTTC. Its translation is CASSQGTSGGRNEQFF.

V usage is TRBV2 and J usage is TRBJ2-7, with D hard to call. The CDR3 has 13 amino acids. In germline, CDR1 is SNHLY, CDR2 FYNNEI. Trimming removed 6 bases at V and 2 bases at J, with 11 bases between. The CDR3 DNA reads TGTGCCAGCAGGGAGACATTCCCCTACGAGCAGTACTTC. Protein sequence: CASRETFPYEQYF.

The rearrangement links TRBV7-8 to TRBJ2-1; D may be TRBD2 (6 bases). Looked up from germline, CDR1 is SGHVS and CDR2 is FQNEAQ. V gave up 3 bases and J gave up 10 bases, with 13 bases separating them. This CDR3 spans 13 amino acids. CDR3 sequence (DNA): TGTGCCAGCAGCTTGGCGGGGTCGGGAGAGCAGTTCTTC. Protein sequence: CASSLAGSGEQFF.

In nucleotides, the CDR3 is TGCGCCAGCAGCTTGAGTCAGGGAGTAGCTTTCAATGAGCAGTTCTTC. It codes for CASSLSQGVAFNEQFF. The V call is TRBV5-1, the J call TRBJ2-1; possibly TRBD1 or TRBD2 for D (5 bases each). V was shortened by 1 base and J by 6 bases, with 17 bases between the two germline ends. The germline V gene has CDR1 SGHRS and CDR2 YFSETQ. The CDR3 contains 16 residues.

This clone has only a few counts. The V call is TRBV19, the J call TRBJ1-1; D is ambiguous. The CDR3 is made up of 13 amino acids. The V and J ends lost 3 bases and 3 bases respectively, with 8 bases between them. Per germline, CDR1 LNHDA and CDR2 SQIVND (reference sequence). Here the CDR3 reads CASSIHRDTEAFF. DNA of the CDR3: TGTGCCAGTAGTATCCACCGTGACACTGAAGCTTTCTTT. The variable domain in full, with the rest retrieved from reference TRBV19 and TRBJ1-1, is DGGITQSPKYLFRKEGQNVTLSCEQNLNHDAMYWYRQDPGQGLRLIYYSQIVNDFQKGDIAEGYSVSREKKESFPLTVTSAQKNPTAFYLCASSIHRDTEAFFGQGTRLTVV.

This clone was found once. The chain couples TRBV7-8 to TRBJ2-7; D possibly matches TRBD1 or TRBD2 (5 bases each). Germline assignment: CDR1 SGHVS and CDR2 FQNEAQ. Trimming stripped 9 bases from V and 5 bases from J, with 14 bases between. This CDR3 spans 12 amino acids. The DNA of the CDR3 is TGTGCCAGTCGGCAGGGAGACAACGAGCAGTACTTC. Protein product: CASRQGDNEQYF.

The rearrangement uses TRBV7-9 and TRBJ1-2; possibly TRBD1 for D (6 bases). V was clipped by 5 bases and J by 0 bases, with 16 bases between them. The CDR3 has 16 amino acids. The germline gives CDR1 SEHNR, CDR2 FQNEAQ (reference sequence). CDR3 region: CASSPVTGATNYGYTF. CDR3 coding DNA: TGTGCCAGCAGCCCTGTGACGGGGGCCACTAACTATGGCTACACCTTC.

The chain employs TRBV29-1 and TRBJ2-2; perhaps TRBD1 as D (5 bases). The CDR3 has 14 amino acids. V was trimmed by 2 bases and J by 1 base, leaving 8 bases between them. Looked up from germline, CDR1 is SQVTM and CDR2 is ANQGSEA. The DNA for the CDR3 is TGCAGCGTTGAAAGGGGTCGGAACACCGGGGAGCTGTTTTTT. The encoded protein is CSVERGRNTGELFF.

This clone occurred a few times. This sequence joins TRBV6-1 and TRBJ2-4; TRBD1 might be the D (6 bases). The germline CDR1 and CDR2 sequences are MNHNS and SASEGT. V lost 4 bases, J lost 4 bases, and 11 bases lay in between. The CDR3 spans 14 residues. CDR3 nucleotides: TGTGCCAGCAGTGCAGGACAGTGGAAAAACATTCAGTACTTC. Translated, it gives CASSAGQWKNIQYF.

This chain joins TRBV5-4 and TRBJ2-1, with no clear D. The CDR3 is 12 amino acids. Between the trimmed V and J ends, which lost 3 bases and 5 bases, there was a span of 6 bases. CDR1 SGHNT and CDR2 YYREEE come from the germline V gene (reference sequence). CDR3 in amino acids: CASSYPDNEQFF. The CDR3 coding sequence is TGTGCCAGCAGCTACCCGGACAATGAGCAGTTCTTC.

This clone was observed a few times. The CDR3 DNA reads TGTGCCAGCAGTACCGGGACAGGGGGCATTGAGCAGTTCTTC. Its protein is CASSTGTGGIEQFF. The gene calls are TRBV6-4 and TRBJ2-1; TRBD1 agrees at 12 bases. The germline gives CDR1 MRHNA, CDR2 SNTAGT. The CDR3 runs 14 residues. The J segment lost 9 bases and the V segment lost 5 bases, leaving 5 bases of the junction unmatched.

The chain uses TRBV27 and TRBJ2-7, with a tentative D call TRBD2 (7 bases). The V gene lost 2 bases and the J gene lost 7 bases, with 12 bases spanning the gap. This CDR3 contains 13 residues. Germline loops: CDR1 MNHEY, CDR2 SMNVEV (reference sequence). The CDR3 bases are TGTGCCAGCAGTTTAGAGGGGGGGGTAGAGCAGTACTTC. Translation gives CASSLEGGVEQYF.

The chain carries TRBV6-5 and TRBJ1-1; TRBD1 is a possible D gene (6 bases). Germline V gene lookup returns CDR1 MNHEY and CDR2 SVGAGI. V was clipped by 1 base and J by 4 bases, with 13 bases between them. The CDR3 totals 15 residues. The CDR3 sequence: CASSYWEGVGTEAFF. CDR3 DNA sequence: TGTGCCAGCAGTTACTGGGAGGGGGTCGGCACTGAAGCTTTCTTT.

Only a few counts were recorded for this clone. This chain joins TRBV5-3 and TRBJ2-7, with no clear D. TRBV5-3 is an open reading frame, and its role is uncertain. The CDR3 is 15 residues long. Trimming took off 1 base at V and 0 bases at J, with 11 bases between the two ends. The CDR3 nucleotides read TGTGCCAGAAGCTTGTTGGGTCTTAGCTCCTACGAGCAGTACTTC. Translated, it gives CARSLLGLSSYEQYF.

This clone was counted a single time. The genes are TRBV11-2 and TRBJ2-1; 11 bases match TRBD2. CDR1 is SGHAT, CDR2 FQNNGV, per germline. V lost 3 bases, J lost 8 bases, and 6 bases stayed unmatched. The CDR3 is 15 residues long. CDR3 in amino acids: CASSLTSGMLDEQFF. The CDR3 coding sequence is TGTGCCAGCAGCTTGACTAGCGGGATGTTGGATGAGCAGTTCTTC.

This sequence joins TRBV19 and TRBJ1-2; D remains ambiguous. Between the trimmed V and J ends, which lost 3 bases and 4 bases, there was a span of 15 bases. This CDR3 comprises 15 residues. Germline V gene lookup returns CDR1 LNHDA and CDR2 SQIVND (reference sequence). CDR3 nucleotides: TGTGCCAGTAGTATCCCCCTCGAGGGCGTCTATGGCTACACCTTC. It encodes CASSIPLEGVYGYTF.